This T cell receptor (beta chain) was retrieved from a study of regulatory T cells in long-lasting Graves disease. In building TCR beta libraries, iRepertoire HTBI primers were used together with Arm-PCR of CDR3 regions. Methods used by the authors: Gene usage covered 62 TRBV and roughly 13 TRBJ segments. MiXCR, run by TCRdb on the multiplex PCR reads, gives a single entry per CDR3 protein. The V and J calls and clone size come from TCRdb's table, not from the authors' own analysis. The sample records 400,000 to 450,000 distinct CDR3 sequences, under 15% being singletons. There are 14 residues in the CDR3. Germline lookup yields CDR1 LNHDA and CDR2 SQIVND (reference sequence). V was trimmed by 8 bases and J by 0 bases, leaving 10 bases between them. Time point: newly diagnosed GD, antithyroid drugs for less than 3 months. With RNA extracted from PBMCs as input, the TCR library was made. A further study also used this sample, focusing on T cells in Graves' hyperthyroidism and ophthalmopathy. That paper adds: Also found in blood were most expanded thyroid clonotypes above 0.001. In the analysis, a 13 V-J model separated ophthalmopathy from stable hyperthyroidism.

The sample here was peripheral blood mononuclear cells (PBMCs), taken at new diagnosis, from a patient treated with antithyroid drugs. The clonotype comes from a woman under 40 with Graves disease. The V and J genes are TRBV19 and TRBJ2-2, with D tentatively TRBD1 (5 bases). The CDR3 DNA is TGTGCCAGTTGTAGGGGCCCGAACACCGGGGAGCTGTTTTTT. It codes for CASCRGPNTGELFF.